This TCR beta chain is drawn from a study of shared clonotypes between healthy human individuals. Points from the study as a whole: Unshared clonotypes carried lower generation probabilities than those common to all four donors. Naive CD4 clonotypes overlapped across a few donors at roughly 4.5%.

Trimming cost V 0 bases and J 7 bases, with 19 bases left between them. Germline CDR1 and CDR2: MNHNS and SASEGT. This CDR3 contains 16 residues. In the case of this clone: Antigen specificity is unknown.

CD45RO-negative CD8 cells positively selected for CCR7 made up the naive population, which excluded terminally differentiated effector memory CD45RA+ cells. In replicate PCRs of sorted subsets, roughly 210 ng DNA, tens of thousands of T cell genomes, was used. Clones were sequenced by immunoSEQ multiplex PCR, and TCRdb holds only the in-frame ones, with some missing. The sample holds millions of clones, roughly 94% seen once. The chain carries TRBV6-1 and TRBJ2-7; D ambiguous. The TCR was taken from a man aged 18 to 30 in good health. Sample: naive CD8+ T cells sorted from blood. The CDR3 reads CASSEALQEPNVEQYF. The CDR3 bases are TGTGCCAGCAGTGAAGCGCTGCAAGAGCCCAACGTAGAGCAGTACTTC.